A single T cell receptor beta chain is shown here with its context. Its target is unknown. A junction boundary mismatches the germline segment, possibly from a read error. The method was immunoSEQ multiplex PCR; TCRdb's version includes in-frame clones alone and lacks a portion of them. Found here are tens of thousands of clones, around 90% of them singletons; the top ten hold 11%. The entry originates in a study of OX40 agonist ivuxolimab in advanced cancers. Regarding the study as a whole: At 0.1 to 3.0 mg/kg, clonal expansion of CD4+ and CD8+ blood T cells had occurred by week 6. On average, CD8+ T cells showed a greater number of expanded clones than CD4+.

There are 13 residues in the CDR3. Germline loops: CDR1 SQVTM, CDR2 ANQGSEA. The genes are TRBV29-1 and TRBJ2-5; D is unclear. This TCR came from an adult with an advanced solid tumor such as melanoma, head and neck, liver or kidney cancer. Sample: CD4+ or CD8+ T cells sorted from blood, taken in a trial of the OX40 agonist ivuxolimab. The CDR3 sequence: CSVPRHPQESQYF. The CDR3, as DNA: TGCAGCGTACCCAGACATCCCCAAGAGAGCCAGTACTTC.